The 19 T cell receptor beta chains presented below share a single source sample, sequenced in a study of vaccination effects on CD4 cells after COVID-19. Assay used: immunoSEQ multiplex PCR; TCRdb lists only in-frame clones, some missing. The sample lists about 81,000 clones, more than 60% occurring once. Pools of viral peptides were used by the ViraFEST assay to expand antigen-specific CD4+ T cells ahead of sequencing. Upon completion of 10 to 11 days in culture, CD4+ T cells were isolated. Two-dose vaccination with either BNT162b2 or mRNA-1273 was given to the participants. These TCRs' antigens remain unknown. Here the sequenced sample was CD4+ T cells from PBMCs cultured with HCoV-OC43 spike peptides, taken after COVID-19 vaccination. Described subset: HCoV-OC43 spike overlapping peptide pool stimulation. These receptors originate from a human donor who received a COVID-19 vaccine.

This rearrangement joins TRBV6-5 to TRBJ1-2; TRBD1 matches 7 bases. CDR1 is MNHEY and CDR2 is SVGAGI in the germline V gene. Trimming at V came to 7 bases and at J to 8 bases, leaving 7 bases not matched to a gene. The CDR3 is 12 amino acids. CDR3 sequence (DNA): TGTGCCAGCACCCGACAGGGCGAGGGCTACACCTTC. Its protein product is CASTRQGEGYTF.

The CDR3, as DNA: TGTGCCAGCAGTCCTATGGACAGGGGGCTCGTGAACACTGAAGCTTTCTTT. Translation: CASSPMDRGLVNTEAFF. V gene TRBV27 combines with J gene TRBJ1-1, with 11 positions matching TRBD1. Germline CDR1 reads MNHEY; CDR2 reads SMNVEV (reference sequence). This CDR3 has 17 amino acids. The J segment lost 0 bases and the V segment lost 5 bases, leaving 8 bases of the junction unmatched.

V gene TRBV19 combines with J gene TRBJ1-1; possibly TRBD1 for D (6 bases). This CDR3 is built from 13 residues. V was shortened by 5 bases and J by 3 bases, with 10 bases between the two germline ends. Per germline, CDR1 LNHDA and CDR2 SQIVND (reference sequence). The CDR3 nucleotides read TGTGCCAGTAGTCGTGCAGGGGACACTGAAGCTTTCTTT. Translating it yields CASSRAGDTEAFF. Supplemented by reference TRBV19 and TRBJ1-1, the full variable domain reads DGGITQSPKYLFRKEGQNVTLSCEQNLNHDAMYWYRQDPGQGLRLIYYSQIVNDFQKGDIAEGYSVSREKKESFPLTVTSAQKNPTAFYLCASSRAGDTEAFFGQGTRLTVV.

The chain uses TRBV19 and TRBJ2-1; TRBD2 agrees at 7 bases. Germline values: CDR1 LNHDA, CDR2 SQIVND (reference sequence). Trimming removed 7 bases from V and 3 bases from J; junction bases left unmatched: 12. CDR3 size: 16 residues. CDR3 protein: CASKESASGLYNEQFF. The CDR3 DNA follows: TGTGCCAGTAAAGAAAGCGCTAGCGGTCTCTACAATGAGCAGTTCTTC.

In DNA, the CDR3 is TGTGCCAGCAGCTTGGGGGGACAGGGTTGGGGTTCACCCCTCCACTTT. Its protein is CASSLGGQGWGSPLHF. The rearrangement joins TRBV7-3 to TRBJ1-6; 9 positions agree with TRBD1. CDR1 is SGHTA and CDR2 is FQGTGA in the germline V gene. The V gene end was trimmed by 3 bases and the J gene end by 9 bases; junction bases not matched to a gene: 9. This CDR3 region has 16 residues.

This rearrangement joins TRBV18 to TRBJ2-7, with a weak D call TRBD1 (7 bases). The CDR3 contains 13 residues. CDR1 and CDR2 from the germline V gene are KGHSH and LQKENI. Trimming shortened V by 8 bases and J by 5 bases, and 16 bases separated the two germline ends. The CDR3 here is CASQRGTDNEQYV. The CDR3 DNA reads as TGTGCCAGCCAACGCGGGACAGACAACGAGCAGTACGTC.

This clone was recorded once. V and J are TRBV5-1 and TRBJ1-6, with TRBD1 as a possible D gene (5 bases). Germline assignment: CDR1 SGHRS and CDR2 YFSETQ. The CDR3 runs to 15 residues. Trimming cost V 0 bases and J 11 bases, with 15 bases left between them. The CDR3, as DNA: TGCGCCAGCAGCTTGGACGGACGCTCAGGGACACCCCTCCACTTT. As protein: CASSLDGRSGTPLHF.

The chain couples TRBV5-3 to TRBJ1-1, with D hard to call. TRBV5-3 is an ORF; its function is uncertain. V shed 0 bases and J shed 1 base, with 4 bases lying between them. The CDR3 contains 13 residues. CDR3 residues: CARSLGGNTEAFF. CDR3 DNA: TGTGCCAGAAGCTTGGGGGGGAACACTGAAGCTTTCTTT.

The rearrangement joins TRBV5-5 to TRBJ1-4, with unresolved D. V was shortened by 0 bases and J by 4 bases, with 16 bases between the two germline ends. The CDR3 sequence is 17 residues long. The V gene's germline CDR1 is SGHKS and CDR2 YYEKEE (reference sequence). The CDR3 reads CASSLEDWGFGNEKLFF. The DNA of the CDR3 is TGTGCCAGCAGCTTGGAGGATTGGGGATTTGGTAATGAAAAACTGTTTTTT.

The CDR3 loop is CAISAAGAGSRSPLHF. The CDR3 DNA is TGTGCCATCAGCGCCGCGGGAGCAGGTAGTCGTTCACCCCTCCACTTT. V is TRBV10-3 and J is TRBJ1-6; D unresolved. This CDR3 contains 16 residues. Germline lookup yields CDR1 ENHRY and CDR2 SYGVKD. The V end lost 6 bases, the J end lost 9 bases, and 21 bases lay between the germline ends.

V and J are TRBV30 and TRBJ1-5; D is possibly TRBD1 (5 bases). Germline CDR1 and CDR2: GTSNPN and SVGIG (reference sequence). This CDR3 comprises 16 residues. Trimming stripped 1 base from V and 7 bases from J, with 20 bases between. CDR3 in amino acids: CAWSAKPRVSGQPQHF. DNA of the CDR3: TGTGCCTGGAGTGCTAAACCCAGGGTCAGCGGGCAGCCCCAGCATTTT. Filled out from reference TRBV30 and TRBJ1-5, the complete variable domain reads SQTIHQWPATLVQPVGSPLSLECTVEGTSNPNLYWYRQAAGRGLQLLFYSVGIGQISSEVPQNLSASRPQDRQFILSSKKLLLSDSGFYLCAWSAKPRVSGQPQHFGDGTRLSIL.

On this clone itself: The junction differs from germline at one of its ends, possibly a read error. DNA for the CDR3: TGTGCCAGCAGCTCCGGGACTAGCGGAGCTAAAAGCTTC. This gives the protein CASSSGTSGAKSF. This rearrangement joins TRBV6-5 to TRBJ2-7; the match to TRBD2 covers 11 bases. This CDR3 has 13 residues. Germline V lookup: CDR1 MNHEY, CDR2 SVGAGI.

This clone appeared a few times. The CDR3 region is CASSRIKRSEQPQHF. CDR3 DNA: TGTGCCAGCAGTCGCATAAAGAGGTCGGAGCAGCCCCAGCATTTT. The V gene is TRBV6-2 or TRBV6-3, the J gene TRBJ1-5; D is unresolved. Trimming stripped 5 bases from V and 7 bases from J, with 18 bases between. Germline assignment: CDR1 MNHEY and CDR2 SVGEGT. The length of the CDR3 is 15 residues.

This chain's CDR3 is CASSRGTGGNTIYF. The CDR3 DNA reads TGTGCCAGCAGCAGGGGGACAGGGGGAAACACCATATATTTT. This chain joins TRBV6-5 and TRBJ1-3; 9 bases map to TRBD1. Trimming removed 6 bases from V and 4 bases from J; junction bases left unmatched: 4. CDR3 length: 14 residues. Germline CDR1 is MNHEY and CDR2 is SVGAGI.

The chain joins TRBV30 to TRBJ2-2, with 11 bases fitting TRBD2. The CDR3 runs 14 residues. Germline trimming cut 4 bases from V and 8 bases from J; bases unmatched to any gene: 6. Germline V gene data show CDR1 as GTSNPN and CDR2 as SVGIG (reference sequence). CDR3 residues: CAWNRLAGPGELFF. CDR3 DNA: TGTGCCTGGAATAGACTAGCGGGGCCAGGGGAGCTGTTTTTT.

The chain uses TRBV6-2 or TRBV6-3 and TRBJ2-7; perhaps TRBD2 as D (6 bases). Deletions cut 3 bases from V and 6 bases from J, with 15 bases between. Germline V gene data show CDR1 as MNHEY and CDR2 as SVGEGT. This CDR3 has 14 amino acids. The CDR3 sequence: CASSYSGGRGEQYV. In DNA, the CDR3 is TGTGCCAGCAGTTATTCCGGGGGAAGGGGCGAGCAGTACGTC.

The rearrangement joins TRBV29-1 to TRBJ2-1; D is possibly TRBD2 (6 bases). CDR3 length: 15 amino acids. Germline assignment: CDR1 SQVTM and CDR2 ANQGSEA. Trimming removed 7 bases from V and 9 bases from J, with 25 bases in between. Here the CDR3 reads CSAKTGQGGFSEQFF. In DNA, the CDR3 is TGCAGCGCTAAAACTGGTCAGGGAGGTTTTAGTGAGCAGTTCTTC.

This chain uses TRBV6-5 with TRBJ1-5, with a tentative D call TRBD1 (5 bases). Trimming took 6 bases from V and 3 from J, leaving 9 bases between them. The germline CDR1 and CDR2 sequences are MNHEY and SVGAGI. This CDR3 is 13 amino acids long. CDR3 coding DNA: TGTGCCAGCAGGGCAGGGTACAATCAGCCCCAGCATTTT. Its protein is CASRAGYNQPQHF.

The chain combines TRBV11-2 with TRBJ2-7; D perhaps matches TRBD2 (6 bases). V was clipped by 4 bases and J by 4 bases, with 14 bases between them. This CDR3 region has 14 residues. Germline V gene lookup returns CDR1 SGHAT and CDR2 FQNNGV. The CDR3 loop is CASSCERGRYEQYV. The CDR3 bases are TGTGCCAGCAGCTGTGAACGGGGGAGATACGAGCAGTACGTC.